This TCR beta chain was identified during a study of T cell responses to AZD1222 COVID-19 vaccine (dated by TCRdb to about 2021). For the wider study: AZD1222 recipients with second doses at about 4 weeks or about 12 weeks were pooled, because spike-specific TCR depth and breadth did not differ between schedules. A total of more than 230 trial participants underwent TCR sequencing, of whom about 210 had received two doses of AZD1222 and around 26 had received two doses of the MenACWY control vaccine. Enrollment into the trials was organized by age into subgroups of 18-55, 56-69 and 70-plus years, and those subgroups contained roughly 150, 30 and 60 TCR-sequenced participants, respectively.

The germline V gene (reference sequence) specifies PRHDT as CDR1 and FYEKMQ as CDR2. The CDR3 holds 14 amino acids from the cysteine to the phenylalanine. Only CDR3 DNA remains: 42 bases, in frame from the first base. The germline V and J ends show losses of 0 bases and 6 bases respectively, and no gene match explains 2 bases of the junction. General study outcomes and caveats: Conclusions about previously exposed vaccinees were limited because only six AZD1222 recipients were SARS-CoV-2 seropositive at baseline. Participants were mostly white British, with more females than males. The authors suggested clonal diversity may have been underestimated. After two AZD1222 doses, both the breadth and the depth of spike-specific TCRs were significantly higher than at day 0 and than in MenACWY recipients. The 56-69-year group was small, and its depth increase did not reach significance, likely because of low power. Because no samples from the day 14 peak response were available, repertoires could be characterized only after the peak T cell response. Nearly half of unique spike-specific TCRs reportedly recognized epitopes outside regions mutated in the B.1.351 and B.1.1.7 variants. The vaccine-associated CD4 TCRs covered the entire spike protein, and the dominant responses fell in regions 160-218 and 743-854.

The time point label here, explained by the study, means: baseline before first vaccination. Vaccinee samples came from UK trials COV001 and COV002, including a single-blind randomized controlled phase 2/3 trial of AZD1222 (ChAdOx1 nCoV-19) in healthy adults. For TCRbeta chain sequencing, PBMC samples from trial participants were taken at day 0 and at day 28 after the second dose. Notes on this clone: Its antigen specificity is not known. The record has no base qualities; no much larger clone is one base away.

The CDR3 regions of human TCRbeta chains were analyzed by immunosequencing. Turning to the authors' computational methods: TCRs in the repertoires were matched against a reference library of SARS-CoV-2-specific TCRs that had been generated with the MIRA antigen-specificity platform. Breadth was defined as the fraction of unique TCRs that were SARS-CoV-2-associated. Depth was defined as the fraction of total T cells that were SARS-CoV-2-associated. Using the MIRA data, every spike-specific TCR was mapped to the spike region that the TCR reacted to and assigned to either a CD4 or a CD8 class. Log10-transformed breadth and depth values were compared by one-way ANOVA with Sidak's multiple comparisons tests. Here the immuneACCESS table is served through TCRdb, limited to in-frame sequences with V and J called. Missing clones are a known gap in these copies; in checked studies unresolved V genes cover under half, and the rest lacks a known reason. The V and J calls and the clone size are those of that table, but D and trimming were determined from the DNA. Present in this sample are over 90,000 clones, 90% of which were seen just once. The leading ten clones occupy more than 4.5% of the sample.

The source was peripheral blood, collected on day 0 of AZD1222 vaccination. The sequence came from an adult in good health. This chain joins TRBV13 to TRBJ1-5; 7 bases in the junction line up with TRBD1. The nucleotide sequence reads as follows: TGTGCCAGCAGCTTAGGGACAGGGCTTCAGCCCCAGCATTTT. This encodes CASSLGTGLQPQHF.